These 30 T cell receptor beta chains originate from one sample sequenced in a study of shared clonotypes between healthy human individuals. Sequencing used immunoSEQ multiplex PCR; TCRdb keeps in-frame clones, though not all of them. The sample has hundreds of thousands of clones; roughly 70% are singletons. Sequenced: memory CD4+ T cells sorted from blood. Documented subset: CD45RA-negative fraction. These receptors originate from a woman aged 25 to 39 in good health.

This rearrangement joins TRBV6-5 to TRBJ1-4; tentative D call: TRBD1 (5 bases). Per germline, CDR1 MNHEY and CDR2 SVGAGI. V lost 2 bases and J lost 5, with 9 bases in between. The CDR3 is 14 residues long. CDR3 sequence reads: CASSYRGTNEKLFF. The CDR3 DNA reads TGTGCCAGCAGTTACCGAGGGACGAATGAAAAACTGTTTTTT.

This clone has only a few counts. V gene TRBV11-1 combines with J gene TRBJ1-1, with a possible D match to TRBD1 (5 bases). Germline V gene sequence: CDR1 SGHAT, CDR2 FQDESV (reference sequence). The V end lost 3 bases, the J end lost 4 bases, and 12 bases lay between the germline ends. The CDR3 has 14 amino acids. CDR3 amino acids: CASSFQGGGTEAFF. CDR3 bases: TGTGCCAGCAGCTTTCAGGGAGGTGGCACTGAAGCTTTCTTT. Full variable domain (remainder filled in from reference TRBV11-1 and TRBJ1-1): EAEVAQSPRYKITEKSQAVAFWCDPISGHATLYWYRQILGQGPELLVQFQDESVVDDSQLPKDRFSAERLKGVDSTLKIQPAELGDSAMYLCASSFQGGGTEAFFGQGTRLTVV.

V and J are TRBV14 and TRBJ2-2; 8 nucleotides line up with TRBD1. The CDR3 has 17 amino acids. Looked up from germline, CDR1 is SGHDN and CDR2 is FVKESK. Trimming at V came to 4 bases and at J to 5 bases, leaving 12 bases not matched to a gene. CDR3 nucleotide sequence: TGTGCCAGCAGCCCCGGAAGTGGTCAGGGGGCTACCGGGGAGCTGTTTTTT. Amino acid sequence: CASSPGSGQGATGELFF.

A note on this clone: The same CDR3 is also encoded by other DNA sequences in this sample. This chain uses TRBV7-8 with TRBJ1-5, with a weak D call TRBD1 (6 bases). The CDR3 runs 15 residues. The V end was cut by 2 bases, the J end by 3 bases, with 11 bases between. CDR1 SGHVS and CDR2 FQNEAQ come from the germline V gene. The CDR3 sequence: CASSLRDKLNQPQHF. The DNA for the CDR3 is TGTGCCAGCAGCTTAAGGGACAAGCTCAATCAGCCCCAGCATTTT.

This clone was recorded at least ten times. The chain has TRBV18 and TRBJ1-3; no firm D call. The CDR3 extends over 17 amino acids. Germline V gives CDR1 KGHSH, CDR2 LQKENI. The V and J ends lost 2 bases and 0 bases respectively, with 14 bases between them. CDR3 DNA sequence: TGTGCCAGCTCACCAGGGGAAGGGCCCACCTCTGGAAACACCATATATTTT. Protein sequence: CASSPGEGPTSGNTIYF.

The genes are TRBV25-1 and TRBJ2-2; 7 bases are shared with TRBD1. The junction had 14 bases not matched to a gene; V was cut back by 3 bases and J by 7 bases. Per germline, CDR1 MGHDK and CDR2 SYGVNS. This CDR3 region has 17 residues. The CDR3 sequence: CASSDPGQYSPGGELFF. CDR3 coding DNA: TGTGCCAGCAGTGACCCGGGACAGTACTCTCCGGGCGGGGAGCTGTTTTTT.

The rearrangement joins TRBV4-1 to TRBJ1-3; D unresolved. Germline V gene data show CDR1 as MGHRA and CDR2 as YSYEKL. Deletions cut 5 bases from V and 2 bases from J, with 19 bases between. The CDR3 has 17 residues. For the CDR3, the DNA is TGCGCCAGCAGCAGGGTAGTCAGGCGAGAACCTGGAAACACCATATATTTT. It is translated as CASSRVVRREPGNTIYF.

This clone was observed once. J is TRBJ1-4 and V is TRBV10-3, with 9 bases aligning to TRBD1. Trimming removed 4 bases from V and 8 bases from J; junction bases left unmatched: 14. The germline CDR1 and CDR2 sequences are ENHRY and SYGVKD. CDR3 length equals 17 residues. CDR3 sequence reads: CAISGVPGQGSAEKLFF. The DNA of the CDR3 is TGTGCCATCAGTGGGGTCCCGGGACAGGGATCGGCGGAAAAACTGTTTTTT.

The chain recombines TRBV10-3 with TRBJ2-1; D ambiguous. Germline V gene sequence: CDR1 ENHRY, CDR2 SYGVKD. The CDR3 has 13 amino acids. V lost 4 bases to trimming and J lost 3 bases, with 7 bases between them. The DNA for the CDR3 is TGTGCCATCAGTGGGAAACACTACAATGAGCAGTTCTTC. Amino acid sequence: CAISGKHYNEQFF.

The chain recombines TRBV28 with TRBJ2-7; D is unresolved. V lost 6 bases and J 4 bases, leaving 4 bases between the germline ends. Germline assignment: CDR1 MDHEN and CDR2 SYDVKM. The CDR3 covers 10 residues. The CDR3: CASSQYEQYF. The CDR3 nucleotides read TGTGCCAGCAGCCAGTACGAGCAGTACTTC.

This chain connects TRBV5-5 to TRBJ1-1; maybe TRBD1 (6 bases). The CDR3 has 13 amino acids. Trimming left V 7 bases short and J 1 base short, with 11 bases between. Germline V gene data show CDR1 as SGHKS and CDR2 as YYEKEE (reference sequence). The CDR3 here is CASEGTTNTEAFF. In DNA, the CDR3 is TGTGCCAGCGAAGGGACAACGAACACTGAAGCTTTCTTT.

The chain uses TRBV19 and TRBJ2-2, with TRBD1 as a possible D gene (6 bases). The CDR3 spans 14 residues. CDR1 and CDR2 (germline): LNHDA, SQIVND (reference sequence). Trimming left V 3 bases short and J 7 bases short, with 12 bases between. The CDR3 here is CASSIDRSVGELFF. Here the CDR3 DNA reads TGTGCCAGTAGTATCGACAGGTCGGTCGGGGAGCTGTTTTTT.

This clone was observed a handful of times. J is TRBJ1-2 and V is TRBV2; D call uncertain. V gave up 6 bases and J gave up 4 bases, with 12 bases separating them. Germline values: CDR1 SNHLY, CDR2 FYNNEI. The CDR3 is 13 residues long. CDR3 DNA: TGTGCCAGCAGCCCAGTTCAGGTCTATGGCTACACCTTC. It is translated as CASSPVQVYGYTF.

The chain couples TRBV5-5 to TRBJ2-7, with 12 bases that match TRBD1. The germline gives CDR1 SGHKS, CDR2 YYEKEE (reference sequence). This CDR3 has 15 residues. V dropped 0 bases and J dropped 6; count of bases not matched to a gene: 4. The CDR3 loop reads CASSLEGTGGGEQYF. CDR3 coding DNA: TGTGCCAGCAGCTTGGAGGGGACAGGGGGCGGCGAGCAGTACTTC.

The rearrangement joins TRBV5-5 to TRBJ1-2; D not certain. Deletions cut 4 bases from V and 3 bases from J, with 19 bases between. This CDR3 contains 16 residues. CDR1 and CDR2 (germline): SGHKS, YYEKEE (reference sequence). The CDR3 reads CASSPWELPGHYGYTF. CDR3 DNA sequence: TGTGCCAGCAGCCCCTGGGAGCTCCCGGGCCACTATGGCTACACCTTC.

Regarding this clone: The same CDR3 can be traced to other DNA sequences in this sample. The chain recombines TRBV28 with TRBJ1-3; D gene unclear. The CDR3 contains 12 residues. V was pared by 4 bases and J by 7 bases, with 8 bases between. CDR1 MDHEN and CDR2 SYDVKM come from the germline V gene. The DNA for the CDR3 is TGTGCCAGCAGTTCCGGGAGGAACACCATATATTTT. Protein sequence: CASSSGRNTIYF.

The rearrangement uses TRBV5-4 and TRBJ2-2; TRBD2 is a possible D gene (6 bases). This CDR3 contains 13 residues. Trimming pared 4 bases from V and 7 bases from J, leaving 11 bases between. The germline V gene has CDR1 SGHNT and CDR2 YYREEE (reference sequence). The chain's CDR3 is CASSRREFGELFF. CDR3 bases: TGTGCCAGCAGCCGACGGGAGTTCGGGGAGCTGTTTTTT.

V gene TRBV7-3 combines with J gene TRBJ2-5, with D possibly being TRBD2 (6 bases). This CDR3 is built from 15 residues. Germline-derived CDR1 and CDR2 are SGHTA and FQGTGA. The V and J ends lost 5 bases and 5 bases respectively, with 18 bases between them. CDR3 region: CASSRKSGVLETQYF. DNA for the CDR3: TGTGCCAGCAGCCGAAAGTCGGGGGTCCTGGAGACCCAGTACTTC.

The CDR3 DNA sequence: TGTGCCAGTAGTATCTACCGGGGTGCAGCGGGGGCCAACGTCCTGACTTTC. Amino acid sequence: CASSIYRGAAGANVLTF. J is TRBJ2-6 and V is TRBV19, with D tentatively TRBD2 (5 bases). Germline V CDR1 and CDR2: LNHDA, SQIVND (reference sequence). V lost 3 bases to trimming and J lost 4 bases, with 16 bases between them. This CDR3 has 17 residues.

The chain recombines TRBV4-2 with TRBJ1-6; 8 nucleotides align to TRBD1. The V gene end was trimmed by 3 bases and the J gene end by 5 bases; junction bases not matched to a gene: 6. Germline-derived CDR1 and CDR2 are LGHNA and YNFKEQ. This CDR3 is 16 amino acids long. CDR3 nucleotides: TGTGCCAGCAGCCATCAGAGACAGGGGAATAATTCACCCCTCCACTTT. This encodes CASSHQRQGNNSPLHF.

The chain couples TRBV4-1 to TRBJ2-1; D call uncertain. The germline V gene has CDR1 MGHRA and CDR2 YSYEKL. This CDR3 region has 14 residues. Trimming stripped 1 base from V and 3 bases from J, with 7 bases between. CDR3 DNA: TGCGCCAGCAGCCAAGGGGGTGGCTACAATGAGCAGTTCTTC. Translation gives CASSQGGGYNEQFF.

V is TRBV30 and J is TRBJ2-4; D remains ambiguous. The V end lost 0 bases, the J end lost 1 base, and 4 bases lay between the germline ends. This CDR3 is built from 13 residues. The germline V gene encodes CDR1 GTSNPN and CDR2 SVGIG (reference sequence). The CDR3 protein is CAWSVGAKNIQYF. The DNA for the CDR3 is TGTGCCTGGAGTGTAGGGGCCAAAAACATTCAGTACTTC.

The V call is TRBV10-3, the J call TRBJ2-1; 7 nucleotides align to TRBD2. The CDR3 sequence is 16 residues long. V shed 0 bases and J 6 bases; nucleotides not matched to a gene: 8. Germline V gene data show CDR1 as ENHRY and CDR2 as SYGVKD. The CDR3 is CAISESKISGGNEQFF. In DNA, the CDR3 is TGTGCCATCAGTGAGTCGAAAATCTCGGGAGGCAATGAGCAGTTCTTC.

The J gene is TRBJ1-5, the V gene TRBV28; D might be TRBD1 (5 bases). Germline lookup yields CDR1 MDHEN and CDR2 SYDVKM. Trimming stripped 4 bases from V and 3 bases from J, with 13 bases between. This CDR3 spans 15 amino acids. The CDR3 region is CASSSMTATNQPQHF. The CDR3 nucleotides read TGTGCCAGCAGTTCGATGACAGCCACCAATCAGCCCCAGCATTTT.

The CDR3 sequence: CASSSSGDTQYF. CDR3 coding DNA: TGTGCCAGCAGCTCAAGCGGGGATACGCAGTATTTT. The chain recombines TRBV11-2 with TRBJ2-3; D may be TRBD2 (6 bases). Germline V gene lookup returns CDR1 SGHAT and CDR2 FQNNGV. The CDR3 consists of 12 residues. Trimming left V 4 bases short and J 6 bases short, with 8 bases between.

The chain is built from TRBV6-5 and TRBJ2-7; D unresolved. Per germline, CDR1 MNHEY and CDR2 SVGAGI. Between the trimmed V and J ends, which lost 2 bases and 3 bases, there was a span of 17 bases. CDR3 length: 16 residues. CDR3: CASSYAPGPNHYEQYF. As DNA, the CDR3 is TGTGCCAGCAGTTACGCACCCGGCCCCAATCACTACGAGCAGTACTTC.

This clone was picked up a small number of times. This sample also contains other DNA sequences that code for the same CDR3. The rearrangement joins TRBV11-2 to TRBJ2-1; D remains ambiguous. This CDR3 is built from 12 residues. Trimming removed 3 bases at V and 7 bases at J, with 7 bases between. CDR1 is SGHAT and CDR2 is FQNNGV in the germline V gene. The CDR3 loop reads CASSFATNEQFF. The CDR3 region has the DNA TGTGCCAGCAGCTTTGCCACTAATGAGCAGTTCTTC.

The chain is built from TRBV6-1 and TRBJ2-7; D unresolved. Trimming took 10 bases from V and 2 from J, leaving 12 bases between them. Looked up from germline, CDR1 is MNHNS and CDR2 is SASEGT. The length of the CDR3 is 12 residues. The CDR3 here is CATWNPPYEQYF. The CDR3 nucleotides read TGTGCCACGTGGAACCCCCCCTACGAGCAGTACTTC.

The CDR3 sequence is CAWSLKIAGVEEQYF. CDR3 DNA sequence: TGTGCCTGGAGTTTAAAAATAGCGGGAGTTGAGGAGCAGTACTTC. V usage is TRBV30 and J usage is TRBJ2-7; TRBD2 aligns across 9 bases. Germline V gives CDR1 GTSNPN, CDR2 SVGIG (reference sequence). The CDR3 has 15 residues. The trim removed 2 bases at V and 7 bases at J, leaving 12 bases unmatched. Based on the CDR3 plus reference TRBV30 and TRBJ2-7, the full variable domain is SQTIHQWPATLVQPVGSPLSLECTVEGTSNPNLYWYRQAAGRGLQLLFYSVGIGQISSEVPQNLSASRPQDRQFILSSKKLLLSDSGFYLCAWSLKIAGVEEQYFGPGTRLTVT.

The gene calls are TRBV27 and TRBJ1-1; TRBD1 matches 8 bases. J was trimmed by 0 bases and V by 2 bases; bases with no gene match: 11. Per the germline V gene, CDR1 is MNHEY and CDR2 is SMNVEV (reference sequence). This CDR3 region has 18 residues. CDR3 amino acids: CASSLNYWDRTMNTEAFF. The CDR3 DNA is TGTGCCAGCAGTTTAAATTATTGGGACAGGACCATGAACACTGAAGCTTTCTTT.